A single sample is the source of the 27 T cell receptor beta chains below, sequenced in a study of blood T cell repertoires in COVID-19. Clones were read by immunoSEQ multiplex PCR, and TCRdb kept only the in-frame ones, dropping some. The data hold about 15,000 clones, with 75% observed a single time. Sequencing used peripheral blood. The source of these receptors is a man aged 60 to 75 with acute or convalescent COVID-19.

V gene TRBV30 combines with J gene TRBJ1-3; tentative D call: TRBD1 (6 bases). CDR1 GTSNPN and CDR2 SVGIG come from the germline V gene (reference sequence). The ends were cut back, 8 bases at V and 4 bases at J, with 24 bases in the middle. This CDR3 comprises 16 residues. Written as DNA, the CDR3 is TGTGCCGGACAGCAAAAACAGGGCTCATACGGAAACACCATATATTTT. This sequence encodes CAGQQKQGSYGNTIYF.

This clone occurred a few times. CDR3 sequence reads: CASSLLRGGFMYEQYF. Written as DNA, the CDR3 is TGTGCCAGCAGCTTGCTCCGGGGGGGCTTCATGTACGAGCAGTACTTC. The chain carries TRBV5-6 and TRBJ2-7; 8 bases map to TRBD2. V lost 1 base, J lost 4 bases, and 10 bases stayed unmatched. This CDR3 region has 16 residues. Germline V gene data show CDR1 as SGHDT and CDR2 as YYEEEE. The whole variable domain, remainder taken from reference TRBV5-6 and TRBJ2-7, is DAGVTQSPTHLIKTRGQQVTLRCSPKSGHDTVSWYQQALGQGPQFIFQYYEEEERQRGNFPDRFSGHQFPNYSSELNVNALLLGDSALYLCASSLLRGGFMYEQYFGPGTRLTVT.

The chain couples TRBV11-2 to TRBJ1-6, with 9 bases that match TRBD1. CDR1 and CDR2 (germline): SGHAT, FQNNGV. The trim removed 5 bases at V and 10 bases at J, leaving 3 bases unmatched. The CDR3 contains 13 residues. The CDR3 DNA reads TGTGCCAGCAGCGGGACAGGGCAGTCACCCCTCCACTTT. Translation: CASSGTGQSPLHF.

This clone was found a few times. The rearrangement links TRBV5-1 to TRBJ2-7, with D possibly matching TRBD2 (6 bases). Germline V gene sequence: CDR1 SGHRS, CDR2 YFSETQ. The CDR3 covers 15 residues. Between the trimmed V and J ends, which lost 2 bases and 0 bases, there was a span of 12 bases. The CDR3 is CASSFNSGSSYEQYF. DNA of the CDR3: TGCGCCAGCAGCTTCAATAGCGGATCCTCCTACGAGCAGTACTTC.

V and J are TRBV19 and TRBJ2-1; 9 bases line up with TRBD1. The CDR3 length is 15 residues. V dropped 6 bases and J dropped 6; count of bases not matched to a gene: 9. Germline V gives CDR1 LNHDA, CDR2 SQIVND (reference sequence). The CDR3, as DNA: TGTGCCAGTAGATCTGGGACAGGGTCGGGCAATGAGCAGTTCTTC. This translates into CASRSGTGSGNEQFF.

The table lists this clone with a count of one. The V and J genes are TRBV30 and TRBJ1-1; 10 bases map to TRBD1. Germline V gene data show CDR1 as GTSNPN and CDR2 as SVGIG (reference sequence). The CDR3 runs to 13 residues. With 5 bases clipped from V and 3 bases from J, the junction kept 3 bases outside the gene matches. The CDR3 loop is CAWGQGGHTEAFF. The CDR3 region has the DNA TGTGCCTGGGGACAGGGGGGACACACTGAAGCTTTCTTT. The variable domain in full, with the rest retrieved from reference TRBV30 and TRBJ1-1, is SQTIHQWPATLVQPVGSPLSLECTVEGTSNPNLYWYRQAAGRGLQLLFYSVGIGQISSEVPQNLSASRPQDRQFILSSKKLLLSDSGFYLCAWGQGGHTEAFFGQGTRLTVV.

This chain joins TRBV7-2 and TRBJ2-6; a weak D match, TRBD2 (6 bases). Germline V gene lookup returns CDR1 SGHTA and CDR2 FQGNSA. This CDR3 comprises 18 residues. The V end was cut by 1 base, the J end by 1 base, with 14 bases between. The chain's CDR3 is CASSLDFQGGSGANVLTF. The CDR3 region has the DNA TGTGCCAGCAGCTTAGACTTCCAGGGAGGATCTGGGGCCAACGTCCTGACTTTC. The whole variable domain, remainder taken from reference TRBV7-2 and TRBJ2-6, is GAGVSQSPSNKVTEKGKDVELRCDPISGHTALYWYRQSLGQGLEFLIYFQGNSAPDKSGLPSDRFSAERTGGSVSTLTIQRTQQEDSAVYLCASSLDFQGGSGANVLTFGAGSRLTVL.

This chain links TRBV4-3 with TRBJ2-1; no reliable D call. The CDR3 sequence is 14 residues long. V was pared by 0 bases and J by 6 bases, with 9 bases between. Germline CDR1 and CDR2: LGHNA and YSLEER. CDR3: CASSQESGSNEQFF. CDR3 coding DNA: TGCGCCAGCAGCCAAGAGTCAGGTAGCAATGAGCAGTTCTTC.

V usage is TRBV7-6 and J usage is TRBJ2-7; perhaps TRBD1 as D (7 bases). V was trimmed by 2 bases and J by 0 bases, leaving 14 bases between them. The length of the CDR3 is 16 residues. Germline CDR1 SGHVS, CDR2 FNYEAQ. The CDR3 coding sequence is TGTGCCAGCAGCTTATCTCGGGGGACAGCCTCCTACGAGCAGTACTTC. It is translated as CASSLSRGTASYEQYF.

V usage is TRBV11-2 and J usage is TRBJ1-2; D not resolved. Germline V gene data show CDR1 as SGHAT and CDR2 as FQNNGV. V lost 5 bases, J lost 8 bases, and 21 bases lay in between. CDR3 length equals 15 residues. The CDR3 nucleotides are TGTGCCAGCAGCCCCAATTGGGAGTCCATAACGGGCTACACCTTC. Translation gives CASSPNWESITGYTF.

The gene calls are TRBV2 and TRBJ2-3; TRBD1 matches 9 bases. J was trimmed by 5 bases and V by 6 bases; bases with no gene match: 9. Germline V gives CDR1 SNHLY, CDR2 FYNNEI. The CDR3 contains 15 residues. The DNA for the CDR3 is TGTGCCAGCAGGACTCCGGGACAGGGCCGAGATACGCAGTATTTT. Its protein is CASRTPGQGRDTQYF.

This chain links TRBV7-2 with TRBJ2-5; 12 positions match TRBD2. With 5 bases clipped from V and 4 bases from J, the junction kept 8 bases outside the gene matches. The CDR3 sequence is 16 residues long. Germline CDR1 and CDR2: SGHTA and FQGNSA. The CDR3 bases are TGTGCCAGCAGCACCCGGACTAGCGGGATAGGAGAGACCCAGTACTTC. The encoded protein is CASSTRTSGIGETQYF.

By share, this clone counts as medium-sized. The rearrangement links TRBV12-5 to TRBJ1-1; possible D gene TRBD1, 6 bases. The V gene lost 6 bases and the J gene lost 1 base, with 12 bases spanning the gap. The CDR3 has 14 residues. Germline CDR1 is LGHNT and CDR2 is FRNRAP. CDR3 nucleotides: TGTGCTAGTGGCTCCGGGACACCGAACACTGAAGCTTTCTTT. It specifies CASGSGTPNTEAFF.

This clone has just a few counts. This rearrangement joins TRBV5-1 to TRBJ2-2, with 7 bases fitting TRBD2. Per the germline V gene, CDR1 is SGHRS and CDR2 is YFSETQ. The V and J ends lost 4 bases and 0 bases, in that order; junction bases with no gene match: 6. This CDR3 is 16 amino acids long. CDR3 in amino acids: CASSPTSPTNTGELFF. CDR3 sequence (DNA): TGCGCCAGCAGCCCGACTAGCCCCACGAACACCGGGGAGCTGTTTTTT.

This chain connects TRBV30 to TRBJ1-6, with 9 bases that match TRBD1. Per the germline V gene, CDR1 is GTSNPN and CDR2 is SVGIG (reference sequence). Unmatched junction bases numbered 8, after V lost 1 base and J lost 7 bases. The CDR3 is 16 amino acids. The CDR3: CAWSAAPGQGNSPLHF. The CDR3 DNA follows: TGTGCCTGGAGTGCCGCTCCGGGACAGGGAAATTCACCCCTCCACTTT.

This clone was counted only a few times. V usage is TRBV30 and J usage is TRBJ2-3, with 8 bases matching TRBD2. The V gene end was trimmed by 2 bases and the J gene end by 2 bases; junction bases not matched to a gene: 3. CDR1 is GTSNPN, CDR2 SVGIG, per germline (reference sequence). The CDR3 is 14 residues long. CDR3 residues: CAWSRGGTTDTQYF. CDR3 DNA: TGTGCCTGGAGTCGGGGGGGGACCACAGATACGCAGTATTTT.

This clone was detected only once. The CDR3 DNA sequence: TGTGCCAGTAGTCCAGGGACAGGGGCCTACGAGCAGTACTTC. Translated, it gives CASSPGTGAYEQYF. This rearrangement joins TRBV19 to TRBJ2-7; TRBD1 matches at 10 bases. This CDR3 spans 14 amino acids. Germline V gives CDR1 LNHDA, CDR2 SQIVND (reference sequence). J gave up 2 bases and V 5 bases, and 3 bases lay outside the gene matches.

The chain carries TRBV7-2 and TRBJ1-2; D is perhaps TRBD1 (6 bases). CDR3 size: 15 residues. Trimming took off 2 bases at V and 2 bases at J, with 12 bases between the two ends. The germline V gene encodes CDR1 SGHTA and CDR2 FQGNSA. CDR3 in amino acids: CASSLYGQQNYGYTF. For the CDR3, the DNA is TGTGCCAGCAGCTTATACGGACAGCAAAACTATGGCTACACCTTC. Drawing the rest from reference TRBV7-2 and TRBJ1-2, the complete variable domain is GAGVSQSPSNKVTEKGKDVELRCDPISGHTALYWYRQSLGQGLEFLIYFQGNSAPDKSGLPSDRFSAERTGGSVSTLTIQRTQQEDSAVYLCASSLYGQQNYGYTFGSGTRLTVV.

The genes are TRBV5-6 and TRBJ2-1; 9 bases map to TRBD2. From germline, CDR1 is SGHDT and CDR2 YYEEEE. Trimming at V came to 3 bases and at J to 4 bases, leaving 2 bases not matched to a gene. The CDR3 runs 14 residues. The CDR3: CASSWLAGYNEQFF. The CDR3 DNA follows: TGTGCCAGCAGCTGGCTAGCGGGGTACAATGAGCAGTTCTTC.

This chain uses TRBV27 with TRBJ2-1; 8 nucleotides align to TRBD2. The germline V gene has CDR1 MNHEY and CDR2 SMNVEV (reference sequence). CDR3 size: 15 residues. Germline trimming cut 6 bases from V and 5 bases from J; bases unmatched to any gene: 9. The CDR3, as DNA: TGTGCCAGCAGACGGGGACTAGACTTTAACAATGAGCAGTTCTTC. Protein: CASRRGLDFNNEQFF.

The chain is built from TRBV5-4 and TRBJ2-7; 8 nucleotides match TRBD2. The CDR3 extends over 15 amino acids. V lost 4 bases to trimming and J lost 0 bases; unmatched junction nucleotides: 6. Germline V gives CDR1 SGHNT, CDR2 YYREEE (reference sequence). CDR3 loop: CASSPGGLSSYEQYF. DNA of the CDR3: TGTGCCAGCAGCCCGGGGGGGCTTAGCTCCTACGAGCAGTACTTC.

This clone was seen a few times. The chain couples TRBV2 to TRBJ1-5; possible D gene TRBD1, 6 bases. Trimming took off 5 bases at V and 3 bases at J, with 11 bases between the two ends. The germline V gene encodes CDR1 SNHLY and CDR2 FYNNEI. This CDR3 contains 14 residues. As DNA, the CDR3 is TGTGCCAGCAGTCGGGACAAGAACAATCAGCCCCAGCATTTT. Encoded protein: CASSRDKNNQPQHF.

This rearrangement joins TRBV7-3 to TRBJ1-1; 7 bases map to TRBD1. This CDR3 has 15 amino acids. V was clipped by 2 bases and J by 6 bases; unmatched bases: 9. CDR1 is SGHTA, CDR2 FQGTGA, per germline. The CDR3 is CASSLFGTAGSEAFF. CDR3 in DNA: TGTGCCAGCAGCTTATTCGGGACAGCGGGCTCTGAAGCTTTCTTT.

The V gene is TRBV12-3 or TRBV12-4, the J gene TRBJ1-2; D is perhaps TRBD1 (6 bases). The CDR3 extends over 12 amino acids. V was pared by 2 bases and J by 5 bases, with 6 bases between. CDR3 bases: TGTGCCAGCAGTTTAAGGGGGTATGGCTACACCTTC. Protein: CASSLRGYGYTF.

CDR3 sequence: CSVGGGMNTEAFF. The CDR3 region has the DNA TGCAGCGTCGGAGGGGGCATGAACACTGAAGCTTTCTTT. This sequence joins TRBV29-1 and TRBJ1-1; 7 nucleotides line up with TRBD1. The V segment lost 6 bases and the J segment 0 bases; nucleotides outside the gene matches: 4. CDR1 is SQVTM and CDR2 is ANQGSEA in the germline V gene. The CDR3 spans 13 residues.

This chain uses TRBV29-1 with TRBJ2-3; 12 positions match TRBD2. This CDR3 is built from 16 residues. The J segment lost 0 bases and the V segment lost 6 bases, leaving 7 bases of the junction unmatched. Germline V CDR1 and CDR2: SQVTM, ANQGSEA. The CDR3 region has the DNA TGCAGCGTCAACGGACTAGCGGGGTCTAGCACAGATACGCAGTATTTT. Residues: CSVNGLAGSSTDTQYF.

This clone is medium-sized. The chain recombines TRBV10-1 with TRBJ2-2; a possible D gene is TRBD1 (6 bases). The CDR3 length is 16 residues. Deletions cut 0 bases from V and 1 base from J, with 9 bases between. The germline V gene encodes CDR1 WNHNN and CDR2 SYGVQD (reference sequence). For the CDR3, the DNA is TGCGCCAGCAGTGAGTCAGGACAGATGAACACCGGGGAGCTGTTTTTT. Translated: CASSESGQMNTGELFF.